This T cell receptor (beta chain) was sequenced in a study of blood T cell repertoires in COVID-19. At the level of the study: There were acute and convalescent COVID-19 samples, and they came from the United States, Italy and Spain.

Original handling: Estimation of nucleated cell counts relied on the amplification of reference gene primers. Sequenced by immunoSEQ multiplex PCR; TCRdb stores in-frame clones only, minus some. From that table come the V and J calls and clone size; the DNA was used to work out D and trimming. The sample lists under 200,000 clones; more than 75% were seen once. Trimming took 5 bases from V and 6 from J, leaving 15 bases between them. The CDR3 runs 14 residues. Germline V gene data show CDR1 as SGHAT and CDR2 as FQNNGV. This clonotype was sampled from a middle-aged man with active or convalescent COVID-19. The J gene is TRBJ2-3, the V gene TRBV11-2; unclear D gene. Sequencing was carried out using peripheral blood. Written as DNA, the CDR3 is TGTGCCAGCAGCGTACTGACGGGTGGGGATACGCAGTATTTT. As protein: CASSVLTGGDTQYF.